The rows below give T cell receptor beta chains drawn from one sample of a study of shared clonotypes between healthy human individuals. Using immunoSEQ multiplex PCR, the repertoire was profiled, and TCRdb retains in-frame clones only, with some absent. The table lists 1.5 million to 1.9 million clones, approximately 98% of them singletons, with roughly 0.45% in the top ten. What was sequenced was naive CD4+ T cells sorted from blood. Receptor source: a man aged 25 to 40 in good health. CDR3s include the opening cysteine and the closing phenylalanine or tryptophan. Each record gives: V gene, D gene, J gene, clone size, CDR3 DNA, CDR3 protein. D genes are given only for firm matches. A row's size may be missing; if present it is once, few, many or a size class.

>TRBV18|-|TRBJ2-7|many
TGTGCCAGCTCACCGGGAGGCTACGAGCAGTACTTC
CASSPGGYEQYF
>TRBV5-4|-|TRBJ2-2|-
TGTGCCAGCAGCTTGGCCGTGGGGGTTCGCACCGGGGAGCTGTTTTTT
CASSLAVGVRTGELFF
>TRBV7-7|-|TRBJ2-1|-
TGTGCCAGCAGCCCCTTTAAGGGTAAACTCTACAATGAGCAGTTCTTC
CASSPFKGKLYNEQFF
>TRBV19|TRBD1|TRBJ2-1|-
TGTGCCAGTAGTATAGCTACCGGACAGGGTGCTGAGCAGTTCTTC
CASSIATGQGAEQFF
>TRBV27|-|TRBJ2-1|-
TGTGCCAGCAGTTTACAAGGTGGTGAGCAGTTCTTC
CASSLQGGEQFF
>TRBV6-4|TRBD2|TRBJ2-7|-
TGTGCCAGCAGTGACCTACCGGGAGGAATAGGCGAGCAGTACTTC
CASSDLPGGIGEQYF
>TRBV6-5|-|TRBJ2-2|-
TGTGCCACGTGGCGGCGCGCGAACACCGGGGAGCTGTTTTTT
CATWRRANTGELFF
>TRBV18|TRBD1|TRBJ1-4|-
TGTGCCAGCTCCCGGGACAGGGGGGAAGAAAAACTGTTTTTT
CASSRDRGEEKLFF
>TRBV7-2|-|TRBJ2-1|-
TGTGCCAGCAGCCGCACCGGGAGCTCCTACAATGAGCAGTTCTTC
CASSRTGSSYNEQFF
>TRBV9|-|TRBJ2-3|-
TGTGCCAGCAGCGTAGGCCCAGCTGTTTTCGCGGCCACAGATACGCAGTATTTT
CASSVGPAVFAATDTQYF
>TRBV27|TRBD1|TRBJ2-2|-
TGTGCCAGCAGCCTAGGCCGGGACAGGGGGCGCGGGGAGCTGTTTTTT
CASSLGRDRGRGELFF
>TRBV11-1|TRBD1|TRBJ1-1|once
TGTGCCAGCAGCCGGGGACAGGCTGAAGCTTTCTTT
CASSRGQAEAFF
>TRBV6-1|TRBD2|TRBJ2-7|-
TGTGCCAGCAGTGAAGACCGTCTAGCGGGAGTGTTTGAGGAGTACTTC
CASSEDRLAGVFEEYF
>TRBV5-4|-|TRBJ2-2|-
TGTGCCAGCAGCTTGGGACGCCAGGGTGGGACCGGGGAGCTGTTTTTT
CASSLGRQGGTGELFF
>TRBV6-1|-|TRBJ1-5|few
TGTGCCAGCAGTGGCAGCAATCAGCCCCAGCATTTT
CASSGSNQPQHF
>TRBV19|-|TRBJ2-1|-
TGTGCCAGTAGCTCCCGGGAAATGGTCTTC
CASSSREMVF
>TRBV9|-|TRBJ2-2|-
TGTGCCAGCAGCTTCGACAGGCTGCACGGGGAGCTGTTTTTT
CASSFDRLHGELFF
>TRBV11-1|TRBD2|TRBJ2-7|-
TGTGCCAGCAGCCTCCGGGGGGGAGTGAGAACCTACGAGCAGTACTTC
CASSLRGGVRTYEQYF
>TRBV5-1|-|TRBJ2-5|-
TGCGCCAGCAGCCAGGAGGGGACCCAGTACTTC
CASSQEGTQYF
>TRBV9|-|TRBJ2-1|-
TGTGCCAGCAGCGTAGTGGCGAGGGATTACTCCTACAATGAGCAGTTCTTC
CASSVVARDYSYNEQFF
>TRBV4-1|TRBD1|TRBJ2-5|-
TGCGCCAGTACTTGGACAGGGGGAAAAGAGACCCAGTACTTC
CASTWTGGKETQYF
>TRBV29-1|-|TRBJ1-1|-
TGCAGCGTTGCCGGGACCGGACAGAGATGGGGTGAAGCTTTCTTT
CSVAGTGQRWGEAFF
>TRBV19|-|TRBJ2-2|-
TGTGCCAGTTTAGGAGGGCCGTACACCGGGGAGCTGTTTTTT
CASLGGPYTGELFF
>TRBV15|-|TRBJ2-5|-
TGTGCCACCGCCCGGCCCTTCCAAGAGACCCAGTACTTC
CATARPFQETQYF
>TRBV4-1|-|TRBJ1-3|-
TGCGCCAGCAGCCAAGATCTACGACGTTCGTCCGGAAACACCATATATTTT
CASSQDLRRSSGNTIYF
>TRBV6-5|TRBD1|TRBJ1-1|-
TGTGCCAGCACCCAAAGGGACAGGGCAGGTGAAGCTTTCTTT
CASTQRDRAGEAFF
>TRBV11-2|TRBD1|TRBJ1-1|-
TGTGCCAGCAGCTGGACAGGGAGAACTGAAGCTTTCTTT
CASSWTGRTEAFF
>TRBV7-9|-|TRBJ2-4|-
TGTGCCAGCAGTCCTAGGTCAGGAGCCAAAAACATTCAGTACTTC
CASSPRSGAKNIQYF
>TRBV28|TRBD2|TRBJ2-5|-
TGTGCCAGCAGTTTACCCCGGAGCGGGAGGGCCGGGGAGACCCAGTACTTC
CASSLPRSGRAGETQYF
>TRBV7-3|TRBD1|TRBJ2-7|-
TGTGCCAGCAGCTCACGGGACAGCCACGAGCAGTACTTC
CASSSRDSHEQYF
>TRBV7-9|-|TRBJ1-1|-
TGTGCCAGCAGCTTAGAAGGGGAAGGCACTGAAGCTTTCTTT
CASSLEGEGTEAFF
>TRBV5-6|-|TRBJ1-1|-
TGTGCCAGCAGCTTGGAAGCAGGGCCCATCCATGGGAACACTGAAGCTTTCTTT
CASSLEAGPIHGNTEAFF